The 14 T cell receptor beta chains reported below all come from one sample, sequenced in a study of blood T cell repertoires in COVID-19. Measured with immunoSEQ multiplex PCR; TCRdb has only the in-frame clones, and not every one. In the table there are about half a million clones, roughly nine tenths of which are singletons. Sequences were obtained from peripheral blood. These TCRs come from a man between 18 and 35 years old with COVID-19, enrolled during active disease.

This clone was seen only once. The DNA of the CDR3 is TGTGCCAGCAGTTACCGCTCCGGGACTACGTCCTACGAGCAGTACTTC. As protein: CASSYRSGTTSYEQYF. The chain couples TRBV6-6 to TRBJ2-7; 7 bases map to TRBD2. This CDR3 has 16 residues. Unmatched junction bases numbered 8, after V lost 2 bases and J lost 1 base. Germline V gene lookup returns CDR1 MNHNY and CDR2 SVGAGI (reference sequence).

V is TRBV7-3 and J is TRBJ2-2, with 10 bases aligning to TRBD1. The CDR3 runs 18 residues. With V trimmed by 2 bases and J by 1 base, 7 bases remained unmatched. Germline assignment: CDR1 SGHTA and CDR2 FQGTGA. The CDR3 region has the DNA TGTGCCAGCAGCTTATTTGGATGGACAGGGGGGAACACCGGGGAGCTGTTTTTT. Its translation: CASSLFGWTGGNTGELFF.

The genes are TRBV15 and TRBJ2-7; TRBD1 agrees at 10 bases. J gave up 3 bases and V 1 base, and 3 bases lay outside the gene matches. The CDR3 has 15 residues. Per germline, CDR1 LNHNV and CDR2 YYDKDF (reference sequence). CDR3 in amino acids: CATSRGRDRGYEQYF. DNA of the CDR3: TGTGCCACCAGCAGAGGACGGGACAGGGGCTACGAGCAGTACTTC.

The chain recombines TRBV20-1 with TRBJ2-5, with 9 bases identical to TRBD1. CDR1 and CDR2 from the germline V gene are DFQATT and SNEGSKA (reference sequence). CDR3 length: 11 residues. Trimming removed 6 bases from V and 5 bases from J; junction bases left unmatched: 1. The CDR3 sequence: CSAGQGETQYF. DNA for the CDR3: TGCAGTGCCGGACAGGGGGAGACCCAGTACTTC.

This rearrangement joins TRBV29-1 to TRBJ2-3; possible D gene TRBD2, 6 bases. V lost 6 bases, J lost 3 bases, and 16 bases lay in between. The germline V gene encodes CDR1 SQVTM and CDR2 ANQGSEA. CDR3 length: 14 residues. The CDR3 DNA reads TGCAGCGTCGTCTTGATTAGCGGAACAGATACGCAGTATTTT. It is translated as CSVVLISGTDTQYF.

Worth noting for this clone: Other DNA sequences in the sample encode the same CDR3. The chain uses TRBV24-1 and TRBJ2-5; 8 bases line up with TRBD2. Trimming removed 3 bases from V and 5 bases from J; junction bases left unmatched: 1. The CDR3 totals 13 residues. Germline V gene sequence: CDR1 KGHDR, CDR2 SFDVKD. The CDR3 reads CATSDSGGETQYF. The CDR3 DNA reads TGTGCCACCAGTGATAGCGGGGGTGAGACCCAGTACTTC.

The V and J genes are TRBV4-1 and TRBJ1-2, with 7 positions matching TRBD1. In germline, CDR1 is MGHRA, CDR2 YSYEKL. The CDR3 consists of 14 residues. The J segment lost 0 bases and the V segment lost 4 bases, leaving 2 bases of the junction unmatched. CDR3 DNA: TGCGCCAGCAGCCGGGACAGTTCTAACTATGGCTACACCTTC. This encodes CASSRDSSNYGYTF.

The chain links TRBV4-1 to TRBJ2-3; TRBD2 aligns across 10 bases. The germline CDR1 and CDR2 sequences are MGHRA and YSYEKL. The CDR3 runs to 17 residues. The junction had 6 bases not matched to a gene; V was cut back by 2 bases and J by 1 base. CDR3 sequence reads: CASSQRPLAGRTDTQYF. CDR3 sequence (DNA): TGCGCCAGCAGCCAACGTCCACTAGCGGGGCGCACAGATACGCAGTATTTT.

Here the CDR3 reads CATPHRGGGRETQYF. CDR3 bases: TGTGCCACCCCACATCGAGGGGGGGGTAGGGAGACCCAGTACTTC. The chain employs TRBV2 and TRBJ2-5, with a tentative D call TRBD2 (7 bases). Trimming cost V 10 bases and J 5 bases, with 23 bases left between them. CDR1 is SNHLY, CDR2 FYNNEI, per germline. The CDR3 contains 15 residues.

The genes are TRBV7-9 and TRBJ1-2; D remains ambiguous. Per the germline V gene, CDR1 is SEHNR and CDR2 is FQNEAQ (reference sequence). Trimming stripped 5 bases from V and 2 bases from J, with 15 bases between. The CDR3 has 15 residues. The CDR3 DNA reads as TGTGCCAGCAGCGAGGCTACAACAAGCAACTATGGCTACACCTTC. Translation gives CASSEATTSNYGYTF.

The chain employs TRBV12-3 or TRBV12-4 and TRBJ2-5, with 8 bases matching TRBD2. The CDR3 totals 13 residues. Trimming cost V 7 bases and J 4 bases; bases outside gene matches: 5. The CDR3 here is CASNQAGAETQYF. CDR3 in DNA: TGTGCCAGCAACCAAGCGGGAGCAGAGACCCAGTACTTC.

The rearrangement links TRBV19 to TRBJ1-1, with D possibly being TRBD1 (5 bases). V lost 5 bases to trimming and J lost 4 bases, with 11 bases between them. The germline gives CDR1 LNHDA, CDR2 SQIVND (reference sequence). The CDR3 totals 13 residues. As DNA, the CDR3 is TGTGCCAGTAGTTGGGGGGTGAGCACTGAAGCTTTCTTT. Translated: CASSWGVSTEAFF.

V gene TRBV9 combines with J gene TRBJ2-5; the match to TRBD1 covers 10 bases. This CDR3 spans 15 amino acids. J gave up 5 bases and V 0 bases, and 4 bases lay outside the gene matches. The germline V gene encodes CDR1 SGDLS and CDR2 YYNGEE. The CDR3 DNA follows: TGTGCCAGCAGCGTAGAGGGACAGGGGCGTGAGACCCAGTACTTC. Translation gives CASSVEGQGRETQYF.

The chain is built from TRBV10-1 and TRBJ1-1; 9 bases line up with TRBD1. CDR1 and CDR2 (germline): WNHNN, SYGVQD (reference sequence). The CDR3 runs 14 residues. The trim removed 6 bases at V and 5 bases at J, leaving 7 bases unmatched. The CDR3 DNA follows: TGCGCCAGCAGCCGGACAGGGGTTACAACTGAAGCTTTCTTT. It specifies CASSRTGVTTEAFF.